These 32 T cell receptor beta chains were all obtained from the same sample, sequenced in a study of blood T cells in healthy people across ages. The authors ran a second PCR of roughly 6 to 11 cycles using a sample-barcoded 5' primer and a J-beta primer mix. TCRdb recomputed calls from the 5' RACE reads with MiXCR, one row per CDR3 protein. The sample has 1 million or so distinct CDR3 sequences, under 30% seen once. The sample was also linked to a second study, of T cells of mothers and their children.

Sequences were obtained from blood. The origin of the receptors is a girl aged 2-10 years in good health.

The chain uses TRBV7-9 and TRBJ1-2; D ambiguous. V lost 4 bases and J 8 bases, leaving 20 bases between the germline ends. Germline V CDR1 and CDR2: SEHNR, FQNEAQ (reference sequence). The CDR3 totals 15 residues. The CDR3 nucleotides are TGTGCCAGCAGCTCCCTTAATTCGGGGAACGACGGCTACACCTTC. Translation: CASSSLNSGNDGYTF.

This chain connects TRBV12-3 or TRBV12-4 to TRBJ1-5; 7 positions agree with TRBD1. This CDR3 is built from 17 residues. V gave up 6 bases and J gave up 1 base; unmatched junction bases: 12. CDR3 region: CASSTPQGDLSNQPQHF. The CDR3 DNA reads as TGTGCCAGCAGCACACCCCAGGGGGACCTCAGCAATCAGCCCCAGCATTTT.

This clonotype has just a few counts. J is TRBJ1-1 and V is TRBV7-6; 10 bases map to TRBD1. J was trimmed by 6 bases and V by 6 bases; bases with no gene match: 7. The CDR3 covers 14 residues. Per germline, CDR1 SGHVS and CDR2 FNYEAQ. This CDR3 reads CASSYMGQGSEAFF. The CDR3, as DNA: TGTGCCAGCAGTTACATGGGACAGGGGTCTGAAGCTTTCTTT.

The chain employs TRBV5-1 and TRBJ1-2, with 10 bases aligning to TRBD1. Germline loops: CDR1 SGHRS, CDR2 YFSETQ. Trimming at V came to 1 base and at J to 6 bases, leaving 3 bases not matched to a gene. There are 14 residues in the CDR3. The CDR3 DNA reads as TGCGCCAGCAGCTTGCCGACAGGGGGCGATGGCTACACCTTC. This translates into CASSLPTGGDGYTF.

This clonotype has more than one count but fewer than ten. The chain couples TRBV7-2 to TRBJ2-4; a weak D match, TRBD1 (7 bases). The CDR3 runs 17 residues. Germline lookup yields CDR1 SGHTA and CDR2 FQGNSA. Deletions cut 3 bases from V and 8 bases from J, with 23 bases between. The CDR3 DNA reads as TGTGCCAGCAGCTTTGTCGGTGTAGGCCCCAGGGGGGACATTCAGTACTTC. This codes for CASSFVGVGPRGDIQYF.

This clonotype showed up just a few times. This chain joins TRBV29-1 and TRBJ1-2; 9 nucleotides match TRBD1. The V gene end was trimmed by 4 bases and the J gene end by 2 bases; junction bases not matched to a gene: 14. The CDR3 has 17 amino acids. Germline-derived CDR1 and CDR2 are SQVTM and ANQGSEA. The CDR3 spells CSVVYPPGQGANYGYTF. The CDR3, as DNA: TGCAGCGTTGTTTATCCTCCGGGACAGGGCGCCAACTATGGCTACACCTTC.

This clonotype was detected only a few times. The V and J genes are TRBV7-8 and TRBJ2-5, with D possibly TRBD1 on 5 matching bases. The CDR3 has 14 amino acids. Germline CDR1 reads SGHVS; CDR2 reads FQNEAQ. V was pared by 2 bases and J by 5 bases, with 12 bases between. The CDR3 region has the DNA TGTGCCAGCAGCTTAAAGGGGTTGGTGGAGACCCAGTACTTC. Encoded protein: CASSLKGLVETQYF.

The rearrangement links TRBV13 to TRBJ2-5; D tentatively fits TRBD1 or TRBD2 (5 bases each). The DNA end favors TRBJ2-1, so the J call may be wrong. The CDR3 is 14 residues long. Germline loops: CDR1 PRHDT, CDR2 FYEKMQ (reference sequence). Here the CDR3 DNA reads TGTGCCAGCAGCGAGGGACGGACTGGCCATGAGCAGTTCTTC. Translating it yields CASSEGRTGHEQFF.

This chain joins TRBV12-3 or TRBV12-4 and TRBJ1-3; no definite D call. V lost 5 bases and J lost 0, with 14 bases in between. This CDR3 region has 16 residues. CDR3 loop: CASSAILLYSGNTIYF. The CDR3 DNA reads TGTGCCAGCAGTGCGATCCTGTTATACTCTGGAAACACCATATATTTT.

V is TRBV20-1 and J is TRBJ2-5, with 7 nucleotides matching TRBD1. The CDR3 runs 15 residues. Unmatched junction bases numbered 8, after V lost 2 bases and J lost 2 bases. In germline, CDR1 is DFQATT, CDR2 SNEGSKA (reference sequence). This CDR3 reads CSARSLWDRQETQYF. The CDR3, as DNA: TGCAGTGCTAGATCACTTTGGGACAGACAAGAGACCCAGTACTTC.

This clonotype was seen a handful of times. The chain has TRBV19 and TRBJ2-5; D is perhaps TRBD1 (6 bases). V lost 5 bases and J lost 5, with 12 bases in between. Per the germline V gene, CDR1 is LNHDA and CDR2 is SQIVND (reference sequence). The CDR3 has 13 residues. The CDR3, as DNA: TGTGCCAGTAGTGGTTCAGGGGCGGAGACCCAGTACTTC. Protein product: CASSGSGAETQYF.

CDR3 residues: CSARRDASYEQYF. CDR3 DNA: TGCAGTGCTAGAAGGGACGCTTCCTACGAGCAGTACTTC. The gene calls are TRBV20-1 and TRBJ2-7; D tentatively reads TRBD1 or TRBD2 (5 bases each). The CDR3 extends over 13 amino acids. Germline V gene lookup returns CDR1 DFQATT and CDR2 SNEGSKA (reference sequence). V lost 2 bases, J lost 1 base, and 9 bases lay in between.

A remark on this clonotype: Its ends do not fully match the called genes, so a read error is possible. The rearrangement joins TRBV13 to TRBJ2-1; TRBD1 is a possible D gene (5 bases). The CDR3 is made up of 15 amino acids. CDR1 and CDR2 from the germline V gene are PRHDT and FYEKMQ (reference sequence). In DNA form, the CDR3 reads TGTGCCAGCAACTTAGGGTCAGGGTTCCCCAATGAGCAGTTCTTC. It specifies CASNLGSGFPNEQFF.

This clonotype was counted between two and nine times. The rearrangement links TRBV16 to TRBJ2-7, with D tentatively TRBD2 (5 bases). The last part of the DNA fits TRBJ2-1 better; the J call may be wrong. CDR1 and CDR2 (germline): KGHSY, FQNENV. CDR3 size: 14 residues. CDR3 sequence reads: CASSQLLEIHEQFF. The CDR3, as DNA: TGTGCCAGCAGCCAATTACTAGAAATCCATGAGCAGTTCTTC.

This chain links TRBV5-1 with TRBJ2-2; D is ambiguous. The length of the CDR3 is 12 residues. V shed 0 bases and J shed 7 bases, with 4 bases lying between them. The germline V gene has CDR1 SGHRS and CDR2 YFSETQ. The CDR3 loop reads CASSLEVGELFF. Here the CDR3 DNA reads TGCGCCAGCAGCTTGGAGGTCGGGGAGCTGTTTTTT.

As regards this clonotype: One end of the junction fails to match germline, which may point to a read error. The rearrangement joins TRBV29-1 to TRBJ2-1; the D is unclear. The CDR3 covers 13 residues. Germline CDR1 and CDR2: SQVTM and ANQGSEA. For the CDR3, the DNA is TGCAGCCTTGAGACGAGCTCCTACAATGAGCAGTTCTTC. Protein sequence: CSLETSSYNEQFF.

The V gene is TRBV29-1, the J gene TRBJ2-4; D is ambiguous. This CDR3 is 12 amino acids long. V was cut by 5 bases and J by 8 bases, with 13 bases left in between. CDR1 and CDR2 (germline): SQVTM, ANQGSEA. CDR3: CSVRLDSYIQYF. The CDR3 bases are TGCAGCGTTCGGCTAGACTCATACATTCAGTACTTC.

The CDR3 loop is CASSQANWAGELFF. Here the CDR3 DNA reads TGCGCCAGCAGCCAAGCAAATTGGGCCGGGGAGCTGTTTTTT. The chain combines TRBV4-1 with TRBJ2-2, with no clear D. The CDR3 has 14 residues. The V gene lost 1 base and the J gene lost 6 bases, with 9 bases spanning the gap. The V gene's germline CDR1 is MGHRA and CDR2 YSYEKL.

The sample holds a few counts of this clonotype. This CDR3 reads CASSPRGRGANTEAFF. The DNA of the CDR3 is TGTGCCAGCAGCCCCCGAGGCCGGGGGGCTAACACTGAAGCTTTCTTT. The J gene is TRBJ1-1, the V gene TRBV3-1; D might be TRBD1 (6 bases). CDR3 length: 16 residues. V was trimmed by 4 bases and J by 2 bases, leaving 17 bases between them. Germline values: CDR1 LGHDT, CDR2 YNNKEL (reference sequence).

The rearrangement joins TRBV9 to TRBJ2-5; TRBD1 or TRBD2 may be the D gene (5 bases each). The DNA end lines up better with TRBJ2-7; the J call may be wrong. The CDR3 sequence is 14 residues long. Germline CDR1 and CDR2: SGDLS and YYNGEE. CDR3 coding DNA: TGTGCCAGCAGCCCGCAGGGAGACTTCTACGAGCAGTACTTC. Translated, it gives CASSPQGDFYEQYF.

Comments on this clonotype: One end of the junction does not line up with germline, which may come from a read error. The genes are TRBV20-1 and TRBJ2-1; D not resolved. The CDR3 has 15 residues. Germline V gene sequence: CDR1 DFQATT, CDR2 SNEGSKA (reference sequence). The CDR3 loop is CSARGVSGSYNERFF. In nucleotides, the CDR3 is TGCAGTGCTAGAGGTGTCTCCGGGTCCTACAATGAGCGGTTCTTC.

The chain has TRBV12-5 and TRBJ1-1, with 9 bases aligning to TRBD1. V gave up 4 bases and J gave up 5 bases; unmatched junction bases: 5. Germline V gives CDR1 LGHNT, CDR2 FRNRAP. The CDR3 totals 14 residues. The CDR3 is CASGSGQGRTEAFF. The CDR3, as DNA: TGTGCTAGTGGTTCCGGACAGGGGAGGACTGAAGCTTTCTTT.

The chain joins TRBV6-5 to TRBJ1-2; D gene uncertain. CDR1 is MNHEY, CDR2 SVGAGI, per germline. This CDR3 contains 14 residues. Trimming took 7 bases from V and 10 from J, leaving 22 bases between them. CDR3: CASTRDLGLSDYTF. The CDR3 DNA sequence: TGTGCCAGCACTCGCGACCTGGGGTTGTCAGACTACACCTTC.

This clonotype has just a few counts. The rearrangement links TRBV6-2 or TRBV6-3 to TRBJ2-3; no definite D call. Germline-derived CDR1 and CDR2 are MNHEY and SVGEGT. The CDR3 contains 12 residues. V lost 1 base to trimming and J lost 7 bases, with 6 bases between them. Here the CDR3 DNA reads TGTGCCAGCAGTTACTTATGGCATACGCAGTATTTT. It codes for CASSYLWHTQYF.

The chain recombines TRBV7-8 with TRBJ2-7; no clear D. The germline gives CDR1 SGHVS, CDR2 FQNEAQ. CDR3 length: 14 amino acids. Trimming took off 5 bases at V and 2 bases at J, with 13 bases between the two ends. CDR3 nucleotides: TGTGCCAGCAGCCGGGCCCGCCCCACCTACGAGCAGTACTTC. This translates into CASSRARPTYEQYF.

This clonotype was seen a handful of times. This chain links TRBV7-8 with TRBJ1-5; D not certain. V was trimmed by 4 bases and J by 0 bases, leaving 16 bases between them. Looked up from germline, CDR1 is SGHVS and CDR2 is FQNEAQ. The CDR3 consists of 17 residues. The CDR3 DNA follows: TGTGCCAGCAGCTCCCCAAGGGCGACTGCTAGCAATCAGCCCCAGCATTTT. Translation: CASSSPRATASNQPQHF. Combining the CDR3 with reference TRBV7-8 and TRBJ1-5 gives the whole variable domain GAGVSQSPRYKVAKRGQDVALRCDPISGHVSLFWYQQALGQGPEFLTYFQNEAQLDKSGLPSDRFFAERPEGSVSTLKIQRTQQEDSAVYLCASSSPRATASNQPQHFGDGTRLSIL.

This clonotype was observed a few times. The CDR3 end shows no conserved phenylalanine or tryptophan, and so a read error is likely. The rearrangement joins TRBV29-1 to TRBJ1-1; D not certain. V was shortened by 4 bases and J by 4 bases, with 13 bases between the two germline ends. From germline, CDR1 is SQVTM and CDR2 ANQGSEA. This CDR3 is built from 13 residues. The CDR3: CSVVSGLLTEAFL. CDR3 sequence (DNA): TGCAGCGTTGTGTCAGGACTGCTCACTGAAGCTTTCCTT.

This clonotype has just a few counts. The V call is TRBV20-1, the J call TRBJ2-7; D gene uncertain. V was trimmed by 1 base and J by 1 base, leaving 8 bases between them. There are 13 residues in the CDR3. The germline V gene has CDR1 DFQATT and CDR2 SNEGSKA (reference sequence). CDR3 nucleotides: TGCAGTGCTAGAGCCCCCGCTTCCTACGAGCAGTACTTC. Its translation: CSARAPASYEQYF.

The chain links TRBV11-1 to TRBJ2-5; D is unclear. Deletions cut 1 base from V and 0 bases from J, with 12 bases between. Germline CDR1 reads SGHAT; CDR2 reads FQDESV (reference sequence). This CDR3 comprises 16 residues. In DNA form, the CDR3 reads TGTGCCAGCAGCTTAGGGACGGCTTTCAACCAAGAGACCCAGTACTTC. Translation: CASSLGTAFNQETQYF.

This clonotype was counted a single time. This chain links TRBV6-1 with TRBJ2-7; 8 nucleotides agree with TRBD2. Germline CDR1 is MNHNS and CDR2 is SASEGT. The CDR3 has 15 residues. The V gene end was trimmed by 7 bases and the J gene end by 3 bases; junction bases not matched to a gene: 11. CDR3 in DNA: TGTGCCAGCAAAGTCGGAGCGGGAGAGGGCTACGAGCAGTACTTC. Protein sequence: CASKVGAGEGYEQYF.

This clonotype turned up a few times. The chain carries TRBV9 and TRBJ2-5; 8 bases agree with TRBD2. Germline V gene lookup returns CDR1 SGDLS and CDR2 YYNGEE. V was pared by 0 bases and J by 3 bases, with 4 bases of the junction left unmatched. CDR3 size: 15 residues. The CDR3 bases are TGTGCCAGCAGCGTAGCTCCGGGACTAGAAGAGACCCAGTACTTC. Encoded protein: CASSVAPGLEETQYF.

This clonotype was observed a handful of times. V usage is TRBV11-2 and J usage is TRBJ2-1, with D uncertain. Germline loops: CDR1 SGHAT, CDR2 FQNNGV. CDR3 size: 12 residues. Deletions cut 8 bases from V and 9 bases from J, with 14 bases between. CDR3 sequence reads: CASHAPDGEQFF. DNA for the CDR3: TGTGCCAGCCACGCCCCGGACGGTGAGCAGTTCTTC.